The present entry profiles one TCR beta chain with its context. Its antigen is still unknown. UMIs and a universal primer site were added when TCR cDNA was made by 5'RACE template switching. MiXCR was run by TCRdb on the 5' RACE reads, yielding one entry per CDR3 protein. This sample yields nearly 550,000 distinct CDR3 sequences, of which about 19% are seen a single time; roughly an eighth belongs to the top ten. This record comes from a study of T cells after yellow fever vaccination. Points from the study as a whole: Clones that expanded after primary vaccination mostly reappeared after the booster (96% CD4, around 87% CD8).

J was trimmed by 6 bases and V by 7 bases; bases with no gene match: 10. This CDR3 contains 15 residues. The TCR comes from a man in his thirties or forties who received the YFV17D yellow fever vaccine. The sample here was PBMCs, taken 15 days after the yellow fever booster vaccination. The chain employs TRBV12-3 or TRBV12-4 and TRBJ2-1, with 9 bases fitting TRBD2. Here the CDR3 DNA reads TGTGCCAGCACAGGGGCGGGACTAGCTAGCAATGAGCAGTTCTTC. Amino acids: CASTGAGLASNEQFF.